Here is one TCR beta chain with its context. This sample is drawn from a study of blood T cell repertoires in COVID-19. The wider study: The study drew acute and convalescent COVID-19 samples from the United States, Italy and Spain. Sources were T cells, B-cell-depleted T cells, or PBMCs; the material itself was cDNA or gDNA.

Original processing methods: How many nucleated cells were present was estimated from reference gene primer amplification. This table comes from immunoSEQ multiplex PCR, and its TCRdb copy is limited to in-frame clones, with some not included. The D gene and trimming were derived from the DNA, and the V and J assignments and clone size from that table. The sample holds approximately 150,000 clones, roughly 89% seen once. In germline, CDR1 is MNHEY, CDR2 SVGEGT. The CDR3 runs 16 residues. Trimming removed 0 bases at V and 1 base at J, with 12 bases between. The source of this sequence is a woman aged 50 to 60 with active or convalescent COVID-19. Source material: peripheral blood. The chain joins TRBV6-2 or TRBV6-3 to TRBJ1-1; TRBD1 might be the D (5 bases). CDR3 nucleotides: TGTGCCAGCAGTTACTCGCCCTCAACAGGGAACACTGAAGCTTTCTTT. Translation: CASSYSPSTGNTEAFF.